This T cell receptor beta chain was sequenced for a study of blood T cell repertoires in COVID-19. Study context: Collection of acute and convalescent COVID-19 samples took place in the United States, Italy and Spain. From T cells, B-cell-depleted T cells, or PBMCs came the material, which was cDNA or gDNA.

In the original processing: Amplification of reference gene primers provided the estimated nucleated cell counts. The protocol was immunoSEQ multiplex PCR, while the TCRdb copy is restricted to in-frame clones and leaves out a portion. V and J calls and clone size follow that table, whereas D and trimming were derived from the DNA. The sample has about 140,000 clones; roughly 84% are singletons. V dropped 3 bases and J dropped 2 bases, with 14 bases sitting between them. Germline CDR1 and CDR2: LNHNV and YYDKDF (reference sequence). This CDR3 has 16 residues. What was sequenced was peripheral blood. The chain has TRBV15 and TRBJ1-5; D is ambiguous. This TCR was recovered from a woman aged 55-69 years with acute or convalescent COVID-19. CDR3 sequence: CATSRERSLGNQPQHF. The CDR3 DNA sequence: TGTGCCACCAGCAGGGAGAGGTCATTGGGCAATCAGCCCCAGCATTTT.